Below are 14 T cell receptor beta chains sequenced from a single sample in a study of regulatory T cells in long-lasting Graves disease. Time point given: newly diagnosed GD, antithyroid drugs for less than 3 months. With RNA extracted from PBMCs as input, the TCR library was made. Arm-PCR of CDR3 regions and iRepertoire HTBI primers were the basis on which TCR beta libraries were built. TCRdb independently ran MiXCR on the multiplex PCR reads; one entry per CDR3 protein. The data show 400,000 to 500,000 distinct CDR3 sequences, 15% seen once. These sequences were also reported in another study, on T cells in Graves' hyperthyroidism and ophthalmopathy.

Sequenced material: peripheral blood mononuclear cells (PBMCs), taken at new diagnosis, from a patient treated with antithyroid drugs. These TCRs come from a woman between 35 and 50 years old with Graves disease.

This chain uses TRBV18 with TRBJ1-5, with 7 nucleotides matching TRBD1. The CDR3 sequence is 14 residues long. Germline assignment: CDR1 KGHSH and CDR2 LQKENI. Losses at the gene ends were 6 bases for V and 7 bases for J; bases not matched to a gene: 9. CDR3 nucleotides: TGTGCCAGCTCCGAGACAGGGATGGGGCAGCCCCAGCATTTT. Its protein is CASSETGMGQPQHF. Full variable domain (remainder filled in from reference TRBV18 and TRBJ1-5): NAGVMQNPRHLVRRRGQEARLRCSPMKGHSHVYWYRQLPEEGLKFMVYLQKENIIDESGMPKERFSAEFPKEGPSILRIQQVVRGDSAAYFCASSETGMGQPQHFGDGTRLSIL.

The chain is built from TRBV15 and TRBJ1-5; D possibly corresponds to TRBD1 (6 bases). The CDR3 contains 15 residues. Germline CDR1 LNHNV, CDR2 YYDKDF (reference sequence). V was trimmed by 3 bases and J by 7 bases, leaving 16 bases between them. Written as DNA, the CDR3 is TGTGCCACCAGCAGGGCGGGACAAGGAGGGCAGCCCCAGCATTTT. Translating it yields CATSRAGQGGQPQHF.

The chain uses TRBV27 and TRBJ2-6; D gene ambiguous. The CDR3 totals 14 residues. The V end lost 4 bases, the J end lost 5 bases, and 9 bases lay between the germline ends. Looked up from germline, CDR1 is MNHEY and CDR2 is SMNVEV (reference sequence). The CDR3 spells CASSSGTRANVLTF. The CDR3 DNA is TGTGCCAGCAGTTCAGGTACTAGGGCCAACGTCCTGACTTTC. The full variable domain, in which reference TRBV27 and TRBJ2-6 provide the parts outside the CDR3, is EAQVTQNPRYLITVTGKKLTVTCSQNMNHEYMSWYRQDPGLGLRQIYYSMNVEVTDKGDVPEGYKVSRKEKRNFPLILESPSPNQTSLYFCASSSGTRANVLTFGAGSRLTVL.

This rearrangement joins TRBV5-1 to TRBJ1-4, with D perhaps TRBD1 (6 bases). Trimming left V 4 bases short and J 0 bases short, with 19 bases between. The germline CDR1 and CDR2 sequences are SGHRS and YFSETQ. This CDR3 has 18 amino acids. CDR3 DNA: TGCGCCAGCAGCCCCCGAACAGGGAGCGGAGCAACTAATGAAAAACTGTTTTTT. This translates into CASSPRTGSGATNEKLFF.

This clonotype turned up a few times. The chain links TRBV11-2 to TRBJ2-2, with 7 bases lining up with TRBD1. V dropped 1 base and J dropped 0; count of bases not matched to a gene: 5. Germline loops: CDR1 SGHAT, CDR2 FQNNGV. The CDR3 totals 17 residues. The CDR3 sequence is CASSLAHRGPNTGELFF. The CDR3 DNA reads TGTGCCAGCAGCTTAGCTCACAGGGGACCGAACACCGGGGAGCTGTTTTTT.

This clonotype was recorded many times. The chain combines TRBV11-2 with TRBJ1-3, with 8 bases aligning to TRBD1. V lost 4 bases, J lost 2 bases, and 4 bases stayed unmatched. Germline values: CDR1 SGHAT, CDR2 FQNNGV. The CDR3 runs 15 residues. In DNA form, the CDR3 reads TGTGCCAGCAGCTGGGGACAGGCGACTGGAAACACCATATATTTT. Translated: CASSWGQATGNTIYF.

The gene calls are TRBV19 and TRBJ1-2; perhaps TRBD1 as D (6 bases). The CDR3 has 13 amino acids. The V and J ends lost 5 bases and 4 bases respectively, with 11 bases between them. Looked up from germline, CDR1 is LNHDA and CDR2 is SQIVND (reference sequence). The CDR3 DNA reads TGTGCCAGTAGTGCGGACAGCTTCTATGGCTACACCTTC. It is translated as CASSADSFYGYTF.

This clonotype showed up just a few times. Written as DNA, the CDR3 is TGTGCCAGCTCACCACGATCATTCGGGCAGCAGAGCTCTGGAAACACCATATATTTT. This gives the protein CASSPRSFGQQSSGNTIYF. The V and J genes are TRBV18 and TRBJ1-3; no clear D gene. The CDR3 totals 19 residues. Germline assignment: CDR1 KGHSH and CDR2 LQKENI. V gave up 1 base and J gave up 0 bases, with 19 bases separating them.

This clonotype was seen repeatedly, ten times or more. The chain has TRBV27 and TRBJ2-7, with a weak D call TRBD2 (5 bases). The CDR3 sequence is 14 residues long. Germline CDR1 MNHEY, CDR2 SMNVEV (reference sequence). Trimming stripped 2 bases from V and 1 base from J, with 9 bases between. The CDR3 DNA reads as TGTGCCAGCAGTTTAAGGAGGTTTTCCTACGAGCAGTACTTC. This translates into CASSLRRFSYEQYF.

At least ten counts were recorded for this clonotype. CDR3 sequence (DNA): TGTGCCAGCAGTTTAAGGACAGACAGCAATCAGCCCCAGCATTTT. Translating gives CASSLRTDSNQPQHF. This chain links TRBV12-3 or TRBV12-4 with TRBJ1-5, with TRBD1 as a possible D gene (6 bases). The CDR3 totals 15 residues. The germline V and J ends were trimmed by 2 bases and 1 base, with 9 bases remaining between them.

This clonotype was seen ten or more times. CDR3 sequence (DNA): TGTGCCAGCAGTTCGGACAGGGAGAACACCGGGGAGCTGTTTTTT. Translating gives CASSSDRENTGELFF. The chain links TRBV6-2 or TRBV6-3 to TRBJ2-2, with 8 bases that match TRBD1. Germline V gives CDR1 MNHEY, CDR2 SVGEGT. The CDR3 has 15 amino acids. Trimming cost V 4 bases and J 1 base; bases outside gene matches: 2.

In its sample, this clonotype was seen many times. The V gene is TRBV6-5, the J gene TRBJ2-3; D unresolved. The CDR3 has 17 residues. With 2 bases removed from V and 4 bases from J, the gap between germline ends came to 19 bases. Germline V gene sequence: CDR1 MNHEY, CDR2 SVGAGI. CDR3 DNA: TGTGCCAGCAGTTACGTCTCCTTGTCCGAGTCACCAGATACGCAGTATTTT. It yields the protein CASSYVSLSESPDTQYF.

The CDR3 DNA follows: TGTGCCCCCTCGATGATGCCGCTAGCGACCGGGGAGCTGTTTTTT. Protein: CAPSMMPLATGELFF. This chain links TRBV10-3 with TRBJ2-2, with a tentative D call TRBD2 (6 bases). This CDR3 contains 15 residues. V dropped 11 bases and J dropped 5 bases, with 21 bases sitting between them. Germline V gene sequence: CDR1 ENHRY, CDR2 SYGVKD.

There are many counts of this clonotype. The chain recombines TRBV7-9 with TRBJ2-5, with no clear D. The CDR3 runs 13 residues. Trimming removed 4 bases from V and 4 bases from J, with 10 bases in between. Germline assignment: CDR1 SEHNR and CDR2 FQNEAQ (reference sequence). CDR3 DNA: TGTGCCAGCAGCTCCTCGTCTCCAGAGACCCAGTACTTC. Translated: CASSSSSPETQYF.